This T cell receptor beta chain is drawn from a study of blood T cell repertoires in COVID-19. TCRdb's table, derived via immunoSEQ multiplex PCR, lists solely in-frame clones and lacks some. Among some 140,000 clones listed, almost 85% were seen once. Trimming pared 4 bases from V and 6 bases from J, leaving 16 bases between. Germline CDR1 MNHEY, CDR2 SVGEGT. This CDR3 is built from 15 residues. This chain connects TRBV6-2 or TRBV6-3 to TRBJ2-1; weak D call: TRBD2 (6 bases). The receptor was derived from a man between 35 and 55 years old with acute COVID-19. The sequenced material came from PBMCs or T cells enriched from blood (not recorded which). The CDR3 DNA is TGTGCCAGCAGTTCATGGGACTCTTATGGCAATGAGCAGTTCTTC. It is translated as CASSSWDSYGNEQFF.